This is a list of T cell receptor beta chains from one sample in a study of control samples from healthy donors and cancer patients. TCRdb keeps only in-frame clones here, not all; method: immunoSEQ multiplex PCR. The sample holds roughly 130,000 clones, around 93% seen once. Sequences were obtained from PBMCs. The receptors shown here come from a man aged 45-65 years with head and neck cancer. CDR3s include the opening cysteine and the closing phenylalanine or tryptophan. The order of the fields is D gene, J gene, clone size, V gene, CDR3 protein, CDR3 DNA. D genes are given only for firm matches. Clone size, where shown, is once, few, many, or a class for clones that have expanded.

D gene: NA; J gene: TRBJ1-2; clone size: NA; V gene: TRBV4-3; CDR3 protein: CASSQVASIYGYTF; CDR3 DNA: TGCGCCAGCAGCCAAGTTGCCTCGATCTATGGCTACACCTTC
D gene: TRBD2; J gene: TRBJ2-7; clone size: NA; V gene: TRBV5-1; CDR3 protein: CASSLAGTGRPGGQYF; CDR3 DNA: TGCGCCAGCAGCTTGGCCGGTACGGGGCGGCCGGGGGGGCAGTACTTC
D gene: TRBD1; J gene: TRBJ1-4; clone size: NA; V gene: TRBV7-9; CDR3 protein: CASSLLLAVGQKNEKLFF; CDR3 DNA: TGTGCCAGCAGCTTATTATTGGCCGTGGGACAGAAGAATGAAAAACTGTTTTTT
D gene: NA; J gene: TRBJ2-5; clone size: NA; V gene: TRBV9; CDR3 protein: CASSLDLGQLTQYF; CDR3 DNA: TGTGCCAGCAGCTTGGACCTAGGCCAGTTGACCCAGTACTTC
D gene: NA; J gene: TRBJ1-1; clone size: NA; V gene: TRBV5-4; CDR3 protein: CASSLAAQSGRPEAFF; CDR3 DNA: TGTGCCAGCAGCTTGGCAGCGCAATCGGGCCGCCCTGAAGCTTTCTTT
D gene: NA; J gene: TRBJ1-5; clone size: few; V gene: TRBV28; CDR3 protein: CASINLQGVRGNQPQHF; CDR3 DNA: TGTGCCAGCATTAACCTACAGGGAGTAAGGGGCAATCAGCCCCAGCATTTT
D gene: NA; J gene: TRBJ2-3; clone size: NA; V gene: TRBV2; CDR3 protein: CASNGGAGTDTQYF; CDR3 DNA: TGTGCCAGCAATGGGGGGGCGGGCACAGATACGCAGTATTTT
D gene: NA; J gene: TRBJ2-7; clone size: NA; V gene: TRBV15; CDR3 protein: CATSRDQGLVYEQYF; CDR3 DNA: TGTGCCACCAGCAGAGATCAAGGTTTAGTCTACGAGCAGTACTTC
D gene: NA; J gene: TRBJ2-6; clone size: once; V gene: TRBV5-4; CDR3 protein: CASSSGGGTGANVLTF; CDR3 DNA: TGTGCCAGCAGCTCCGGTGGGGGAACTGGGGCCAACGTCCTGACTTTC
D gene: NA; J gene: TRBJ1-2; clone size: NA; V gene: TRBV6-6; CDR3 protein: CASSYSKTELYGYTF; CDR3 DNA: TGTGCCAGCAGTTACTCGAAAACAGAGCTCTATGGCTACACCTTC
D gene: NA; J gene: TRBJ2-2; clone size: NA; V gene: TRBV7-7; CDR3 protein: CASSGEGYGELFF; CDR3 DNA: TGTGCCAGCAGCGGCGAGGGCTACGGGGAGCTGTTTTTT
D gene: NA; J gene: TRBJ2-3; clone size: many; V gene: TRBV27; CDR3 protein: CASSVADTQYF; CDR3 DNA: TGTGCCTCCTCCGTAGCAGATACGCAGTATTTT
D gene: NA; J gene: TRBJ2-7; clone size: NA; V gene: TRBV3-1/TRBV3-2; CDR3 protein: CASSLELSYEQYF; CDR3 DNA: TGTGCCAGCAGCCTGGAACTTTCCTACGAGCAGTACTTC
D gene: NA; J gene: TRBJ2-2; clone size: NA; V gene: TRBV5-1; CDR3 protein: CASSHTTIDTGELFF; CDR3 DNA: TGCGCCAGCTCTCACACCACGATAGACACCGGGGAGCTGTTTTTT
D gene: NA; J gene: TRBJ2-1; clone size: NA; V gene: TRBV6-2/TRBV6-3; CDR3 protein: CASSLETGGYIYEQFF; CDR3 DNA: TGTGCCAGCAGCCTAGAAACGGGTGGCTATATATATGAGCAGTTCTTC
D gene: NA; J gene: TRBJ2-7; clone size: NA; V gene: TRBV5-6; CDR3 protein: CASSGTGGDDAWYF; CDR3 DNA: TGTGCCAGCAGCGGCACAGGGGGGGATGACGCATGGTACTTC
D gene: TRBD1; J gene: TRBJ2-2; clone size: NA; V gene: TRBV7-3; CDR3 protein: CASSPYLTGDAGELFF; CDR3 DNA: TGTGCCAGCAGTCCCTACCTAACAGGGGATGCCGGGGAGCTGTTTTTT
D gene: TRBD1; J gene: TRBJ1-2; clone size: NA; V gene: TRBV4-2; CDR3 protein: CASSHQGARYGYTF; CDR3 DNA: TGTGCCAGCAGCCATCAGGGGGCTCGATATGGCTACACCTTC
D gene: TRBD2; J gene: TRBJ2-5; clone size: NA; V gene: TRBV4-3; CDR3 protein: CASSQGGERRKTQYF; CDR3 DNA: TGCGCCAGCAGCCAGGGGGGGGAGAGGCGCAAGACCCAGTACTTC
D gene: NA; J gene: TRBJ1-2; clone size: NA; V gene: TRBV5-1; CDR3 protein: CASSLAAGLNYGYTF; CDR3 DNA: TGCGCCAGCAGCTTGGCGGCAGGGCTTAACTATGGCTACACCTTC
D gene: NA; J gene: TRBJ1-4; clone size: NA; V gene: TRBV5-1; CDR3 protein: CASTPGGYNEKLFF; CDR3 DNA: TGCGCCAGCACCCCAGGTGGTTATAATGAAAAACTGTTTTTT
D gene: TRBD2; J gene: TRBJ2-1; clone size: NA; V gene: TRBV19; CDR3 protein: CASSGTSGGLSYNEQFF; CDR3 DNA: TGTGCCAGTAGTGGGACTAGCGGGGGCCTCTCCTACAATGAGCAGTTCTTC
D gene: NA; J gene: TRBJ1-5; clone size: NA; V gene: TRBV12-3/TRBV12-4; CDR3 protein: CASSLGTAQPQHF; CDR3 DNA: TGTGCCAGCAGTTTAGGGACAGCCCAGCCCCAGCATTTT
D gene: TRBD2; J gene: TRBJ2-1; clone size: NA; V gene: TRBV18; CDR3 protein: CASSISGGTYNEQFF; CDR3 DNA: TGTGCCAGCTCGATTAGCGGGGGGACCTACAATGAGCAGTTCTTC